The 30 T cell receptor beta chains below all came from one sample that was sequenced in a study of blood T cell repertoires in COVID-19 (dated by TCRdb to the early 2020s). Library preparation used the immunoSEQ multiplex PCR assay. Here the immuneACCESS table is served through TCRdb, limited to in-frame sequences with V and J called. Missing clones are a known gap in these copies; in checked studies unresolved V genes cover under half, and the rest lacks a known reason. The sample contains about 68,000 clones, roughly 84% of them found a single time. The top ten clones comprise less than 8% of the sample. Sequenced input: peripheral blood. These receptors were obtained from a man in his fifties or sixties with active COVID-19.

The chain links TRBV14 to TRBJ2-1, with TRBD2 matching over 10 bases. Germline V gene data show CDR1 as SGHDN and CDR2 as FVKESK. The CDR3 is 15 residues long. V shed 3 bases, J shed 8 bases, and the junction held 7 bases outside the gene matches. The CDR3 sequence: CASSQLAGELHEQFF. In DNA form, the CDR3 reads TGTGCCAGCAGCCAGCTAGCGGGAGAGTTGCATGAGCAGTTCTTC.

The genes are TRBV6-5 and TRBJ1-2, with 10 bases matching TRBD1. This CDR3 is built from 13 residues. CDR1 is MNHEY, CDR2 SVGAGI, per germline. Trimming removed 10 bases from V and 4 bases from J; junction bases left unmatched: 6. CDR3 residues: CATTGGAGYGYTF. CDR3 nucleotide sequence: TGTGCCACGACAGGGGGCGCGGGCTATGGCTACACCTTC.

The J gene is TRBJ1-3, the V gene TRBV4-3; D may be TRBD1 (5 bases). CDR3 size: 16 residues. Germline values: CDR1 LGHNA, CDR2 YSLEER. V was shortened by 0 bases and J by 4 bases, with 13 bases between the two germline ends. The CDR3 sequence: CASSQELGVSGNTIYF. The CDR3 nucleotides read TGCGCCAGCAGCCAAGAGTTAGGGGTATCCGGAAACACCATATATTTT.

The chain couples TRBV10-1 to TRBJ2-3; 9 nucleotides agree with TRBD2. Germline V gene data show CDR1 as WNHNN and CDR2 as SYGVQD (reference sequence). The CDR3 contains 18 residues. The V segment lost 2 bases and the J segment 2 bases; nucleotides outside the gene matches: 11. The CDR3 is CASSEKGGAGGYTDTQYF. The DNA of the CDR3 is TGCGCCAGCAGTGAGAAAGGGGGAGCGGGGGGCTACACAGATACGCAGTATTTT.

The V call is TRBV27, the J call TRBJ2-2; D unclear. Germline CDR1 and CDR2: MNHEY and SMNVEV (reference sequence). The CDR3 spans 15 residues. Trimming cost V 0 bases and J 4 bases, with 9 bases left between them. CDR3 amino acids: CASSLSPAATGELFF. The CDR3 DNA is TGTGCCAGCAGTTTATCCCCTGCGGCCACCGGGGAGCTGTTTTTT.

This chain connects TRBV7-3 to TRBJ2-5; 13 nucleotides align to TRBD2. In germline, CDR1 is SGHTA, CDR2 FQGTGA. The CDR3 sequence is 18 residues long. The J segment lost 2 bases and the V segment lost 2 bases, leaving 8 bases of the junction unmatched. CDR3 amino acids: CASSLGLLAGGTQETQYF. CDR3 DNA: TGTGCCAGCAGCTTAGGTTTACTAGCGGGAGGGACACAAGAGACCCAGTACTTC.

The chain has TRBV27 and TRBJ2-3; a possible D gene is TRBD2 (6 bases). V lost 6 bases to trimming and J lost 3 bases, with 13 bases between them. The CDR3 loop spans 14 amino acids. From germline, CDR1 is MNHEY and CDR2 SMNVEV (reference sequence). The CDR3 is CASSLQTRTDTQYF. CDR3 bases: TGTGCCAGCAGCCTTCAGACTAGGACAGATACGCAGTATTTT.

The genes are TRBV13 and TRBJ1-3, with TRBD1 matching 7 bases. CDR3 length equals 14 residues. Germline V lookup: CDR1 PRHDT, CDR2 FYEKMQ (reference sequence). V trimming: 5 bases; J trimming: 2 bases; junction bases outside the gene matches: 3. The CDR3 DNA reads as TGTGCCAGCAGCCAGGACAGGACTGGAAACACCATATATTTT. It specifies CASSQDRTGNTIYF.

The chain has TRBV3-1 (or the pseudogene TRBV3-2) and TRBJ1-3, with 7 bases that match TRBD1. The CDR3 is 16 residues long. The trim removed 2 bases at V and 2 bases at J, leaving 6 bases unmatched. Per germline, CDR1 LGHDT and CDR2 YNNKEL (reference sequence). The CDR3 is CASSQRTGVTGNTIYF. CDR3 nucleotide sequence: TGTGCCAGCAGCCAACGAACAGGGGTTACTGGAAACACCATATATTTT.

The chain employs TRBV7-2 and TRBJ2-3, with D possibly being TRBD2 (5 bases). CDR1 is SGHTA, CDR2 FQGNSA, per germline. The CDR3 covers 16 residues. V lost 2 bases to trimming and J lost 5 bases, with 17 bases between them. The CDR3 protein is CASSLIRDHREDTQYF. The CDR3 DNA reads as TGTGCCAGCAGCTTAATACGGGATCACCGAGAAGATACGCAGTATTTT.

The CDR3 bases are TGTGCCGGGGCGACAGGGTACGAGCAGTACTTC. Protein: CAGATGYEQYF. This chain links TRBV30 with TRBJ2-7; TRBD1 agrees at 7 bases. The CDR3 loop spans 11 amino acids. V lost 8 bases to trimming and J lost 4 bases; unmatched junction nucleotides: 5. Germline values: CDR1 GTSNPN, CDR2 SVGIG (reference sequence). The full variable domain, in which reference TRBV30 and TRBJ2-7 provide the parts outside the CDR3, is SQTIHQWPATLVQPVGSPLSLECTVEGTSNPNLYWYRQAAGRGLQLLFYSVGIGQISSEVPQNLSASRPQDRQFILSSKKLLLSDSGFYLCAGATGYEQYFGPGTRLTVT.

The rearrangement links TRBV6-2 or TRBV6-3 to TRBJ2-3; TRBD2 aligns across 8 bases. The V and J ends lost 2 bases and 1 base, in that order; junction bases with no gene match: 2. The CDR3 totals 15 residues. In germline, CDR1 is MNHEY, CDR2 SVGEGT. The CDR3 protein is CASSYLRGGTDTQYF. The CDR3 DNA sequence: TGTGCCAGCAGTTACCTGCGGGGGGGCACAGATACGCAGTATTTT.

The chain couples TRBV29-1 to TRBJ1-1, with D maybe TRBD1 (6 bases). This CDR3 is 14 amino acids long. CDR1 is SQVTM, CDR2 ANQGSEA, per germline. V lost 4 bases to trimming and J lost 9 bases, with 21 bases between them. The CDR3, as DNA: TGCAGCGTTGCCAGGTACGGGGAGGGACAACAAGCTTTCTTT. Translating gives CSVARYGEGQQAFF.

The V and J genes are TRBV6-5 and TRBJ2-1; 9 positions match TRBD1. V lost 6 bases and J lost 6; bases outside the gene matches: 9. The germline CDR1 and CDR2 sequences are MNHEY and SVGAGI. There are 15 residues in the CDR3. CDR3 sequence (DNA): TGTGCCAGCAGCATTACGGACAGGGGAGTCAATGAGCAGTTCTTC. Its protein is CASSITDRGVNEQFF.

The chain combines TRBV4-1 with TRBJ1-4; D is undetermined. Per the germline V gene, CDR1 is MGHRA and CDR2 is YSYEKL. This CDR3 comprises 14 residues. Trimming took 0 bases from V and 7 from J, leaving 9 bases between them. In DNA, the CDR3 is TGCGCCAGCAGCCAAGAGTGGGGAGGTGAAAAACTGTTTTTT. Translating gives CASSQEWGGEKLFF.

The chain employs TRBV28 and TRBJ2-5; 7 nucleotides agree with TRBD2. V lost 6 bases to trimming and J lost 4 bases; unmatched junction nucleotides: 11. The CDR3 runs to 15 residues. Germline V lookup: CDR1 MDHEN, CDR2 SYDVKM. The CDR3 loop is CASRGGGSGTETQYF. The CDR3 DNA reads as TGTGCCAGCAGGGGAGGAGGCAGCGGGACAGAGACCCAGTACTTC.

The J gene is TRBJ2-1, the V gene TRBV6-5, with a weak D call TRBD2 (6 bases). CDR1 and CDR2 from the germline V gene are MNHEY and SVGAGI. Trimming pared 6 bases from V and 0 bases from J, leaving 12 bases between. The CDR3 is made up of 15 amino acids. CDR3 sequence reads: CASSSGLYSYNEQFF. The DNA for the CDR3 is TGTGCCAGCAGCTCGGGACTGTACTCCTACAATGAGCAGTTCTTC.

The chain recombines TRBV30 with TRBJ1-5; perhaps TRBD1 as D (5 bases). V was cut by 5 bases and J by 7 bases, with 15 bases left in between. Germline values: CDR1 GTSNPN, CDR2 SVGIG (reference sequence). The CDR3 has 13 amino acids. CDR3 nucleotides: TGTGCCTGGTGCGTTGGGGGGAGACAGCCCCAGCATTTT. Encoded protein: CAWCVGGRQPQHF.

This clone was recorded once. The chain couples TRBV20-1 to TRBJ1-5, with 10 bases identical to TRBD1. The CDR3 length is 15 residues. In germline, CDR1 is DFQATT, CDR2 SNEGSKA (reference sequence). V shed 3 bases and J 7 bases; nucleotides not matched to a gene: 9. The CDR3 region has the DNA TGCAGTGCTAGTTCCGGGACAGGGGAGGGGCAGCCCCAGCATTTT. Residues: CSASSGTGEGQPQHF.

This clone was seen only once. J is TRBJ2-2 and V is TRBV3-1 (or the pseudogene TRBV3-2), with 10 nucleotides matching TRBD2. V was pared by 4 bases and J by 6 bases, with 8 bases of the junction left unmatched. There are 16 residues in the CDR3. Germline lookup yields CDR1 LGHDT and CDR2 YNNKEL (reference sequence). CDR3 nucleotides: TGTGCCAGCAGCCTTCTAGCGGGGGCCCACGCCGGGGAGCTGTTTTTT. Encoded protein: CASSLLAGAHAGELFF.

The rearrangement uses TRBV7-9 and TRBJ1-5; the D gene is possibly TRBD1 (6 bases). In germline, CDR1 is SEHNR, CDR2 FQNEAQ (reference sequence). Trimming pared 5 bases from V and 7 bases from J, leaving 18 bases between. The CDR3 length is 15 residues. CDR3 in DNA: TGTGCCAGCAGCGCTAGCGGGGGGGCGAACCAGCCCCAGCATTTT. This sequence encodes CASSASGGANQPQHF.

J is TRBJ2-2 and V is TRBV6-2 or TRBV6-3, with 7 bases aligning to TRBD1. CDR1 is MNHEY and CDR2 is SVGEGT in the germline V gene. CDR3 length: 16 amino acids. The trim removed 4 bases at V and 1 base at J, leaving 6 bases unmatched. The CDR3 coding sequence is TGTGCCAGCAGTTCCGACAGGGTCATGAACACCGGGGAGCTGTTTTTT. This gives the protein CASSSDRVMNTGELFF.

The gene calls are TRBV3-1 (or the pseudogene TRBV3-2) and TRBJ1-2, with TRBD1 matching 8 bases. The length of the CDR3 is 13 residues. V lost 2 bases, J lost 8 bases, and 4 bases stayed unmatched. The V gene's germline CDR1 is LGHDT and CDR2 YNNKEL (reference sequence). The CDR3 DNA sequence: TGTGCCAGCAGCCAACAGGGGGCGCGGGGCTACACCTTC. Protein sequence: CASSQQGARGYTF.

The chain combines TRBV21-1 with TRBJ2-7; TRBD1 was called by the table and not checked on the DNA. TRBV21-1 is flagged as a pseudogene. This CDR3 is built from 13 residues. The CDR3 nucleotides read TGTGCCAGCAGACAGGGGACCCCCTACGAGCAGTACTTC. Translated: CASRQGTPYEQYF.

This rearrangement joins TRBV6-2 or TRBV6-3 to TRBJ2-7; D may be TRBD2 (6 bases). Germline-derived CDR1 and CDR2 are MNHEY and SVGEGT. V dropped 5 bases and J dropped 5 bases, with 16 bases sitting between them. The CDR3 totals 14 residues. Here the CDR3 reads CASSTAGTPHEQYF. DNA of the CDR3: TGTGCCAGCAGTACCGCGGGGACTCCCCACGAGCAGTACTTC.

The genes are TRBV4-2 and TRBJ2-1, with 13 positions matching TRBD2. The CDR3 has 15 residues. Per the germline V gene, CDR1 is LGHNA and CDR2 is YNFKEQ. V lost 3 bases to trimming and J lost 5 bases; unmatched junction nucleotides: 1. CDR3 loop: CASSHTSGRDNEQFF. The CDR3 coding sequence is TGTGCCAGCAGCCACACTAGCGGGAGGGACAATGAGCAGTTCTTC.

The CDR3 nucleotides read TGTGCCAGCTCTCAGGGGTATGAAAAACTGTTTTTT. Translating it yields CASSQGYEKLFF. The chain couples TRBV5-4 to TRBJ1-4; weak D call: TRBD1 (6 bases). Germline V gene lookup returns CDR1 SGHNT and CDR2 YYREEE (reference sequence). Trimming took 7 bases from V and 6 from J, leaving 10 bases between them. The CDR3 is 12 residues long.

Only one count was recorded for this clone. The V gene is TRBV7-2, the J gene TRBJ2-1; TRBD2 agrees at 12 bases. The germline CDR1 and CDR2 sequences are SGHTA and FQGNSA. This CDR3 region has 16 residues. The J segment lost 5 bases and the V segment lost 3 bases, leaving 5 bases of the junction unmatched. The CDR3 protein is CASSFPGLAGHNEQFF. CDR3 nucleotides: TGTGCCAGCAGCTTCCCTGGACTAGCGGGACACAATGAGCAGTTCTTC.

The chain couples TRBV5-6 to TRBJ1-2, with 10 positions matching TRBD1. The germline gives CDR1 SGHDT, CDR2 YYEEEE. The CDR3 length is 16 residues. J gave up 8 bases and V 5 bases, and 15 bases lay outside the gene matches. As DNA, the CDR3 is TGTGCCAGCAGACAAAGTTCCGGGACAGGGGCTGGAGGCTACACCTTC. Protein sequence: CASRQSSGTGAGGYTF. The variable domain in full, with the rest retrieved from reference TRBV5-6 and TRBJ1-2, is DAGVTQSPTHLIKTRGQQVTLRCSPKSGHDTVSWYQQALGQGPQFIFQYYEEEERQRGNFPDRFSGHQFPNYSSELNVNALLLGDSALYLCASRQSSGTGAGGYTFGSGTRLTVV.

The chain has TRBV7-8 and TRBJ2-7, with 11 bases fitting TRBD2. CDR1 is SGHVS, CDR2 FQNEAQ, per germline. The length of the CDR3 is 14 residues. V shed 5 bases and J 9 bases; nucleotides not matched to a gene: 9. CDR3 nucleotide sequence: TGTGCCAGCAGCCTGACTAGCGGGGCTCTATGGCAGTACTTC. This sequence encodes CASSLTSGALWQYF.